This T cell receptor beta chain was identified in a study of shared clonotypes between healthy human individuals. As regards this clone: The antigen is not known.

The CDR3 is 16 residues long. Trimming shortened V by 0 bases and J by 1 base, and 12 bases separated the two germline ends. In germline, CDR1 is SGHVS, CDR2 FQNEAQ. Naive CD8 cells were CD45RO-negative, positively selected for CCR7, excluding terminally differentiated effector memory CD45RA+ cells. Findings of the study overall: Blood was the only sampled material, and tissue repertoires likely differ. Several donors held approximately 4.6% of naive CD4 clonotypes in common.

For every subset, genomic DNA was evenly distributed across several immunoSEQ plates. Sequenced by immunoSEQ multiplex PCR; TCRdb stores in-frame clones only, minus some. The sample records about 2,200,000 clones, 90% to 95% being singletons. Sequencing was carried out using naive CD8+ T cells from PBMCs. The origin of this receptor is a man aged 18-30 years in good health. Some clones in this sample may be carry-over from other donors' samples. The rearrangement links TRBV7-8 to TRBJ2-5; D possibly corresponds to TRBD2 (6 bases). This CDR3 reads CASSLAGTPFQETQYF. For the CDR3, the DNA is TGTGCCAGCAGCTTAGCCGGGACTCCGTTCCAAGAGACCCAGTACTTC.